The 10 T cell receptor beta chains listed next were all sequenced from one sample in a study of cytomegalovirus exposure and HLA in healthy donors. The primer mix had 60 Vbeta and 13 Jbeta primers. Profiling relied on immunoSEQ multiplex PCR, and the TCRdb table lists in-frame clones only, not all of them. The sample yields 90,000 to 120,000 clones, approximately 79% seen once. The sequencing input was PBMCs. Receptors originate from a man between 18 and 35 years old in good health and CMV-seronegative.

This sequence joins TRBV2 and TRBJ2-1, with 9 bases fitting TRBD1. Losses at the gene ends were 6 bases for V and 4 bases for J; bases not matched to a gene: 4. CDR1 SNHLY and CDR2 FYNNEI come from the germline V gene. This CDR3 region has 14 residues. CDR3 sequence (DNA): TGTGCCAGCAGCGAGGGACAGGGTTACAATGAGCAGTTCTTC. Translated, it gives CASSEGQGYNEQFF.

Only one count was recorded for this clone. The rearrangement links TRBV9 to TRBJ1-5, with 8 bases aligning to TRBD1. J gave up 6 bases and V 4 bases, and 9 bases lay outside the gene matches. CDR1 and CDR2 (germline): SGDLS, YYNGEE. The CDR3 extends over 15 amino acids. DNA for the CDR3: TGTGCCAGCAGCCTTGACAGGGGAGTAGGTCAGCCCCAGCATTTT. The encoded protein is CASSLDRGVGQPQHF. The full variable domain, its missing parts supplied by reference TRBV9 and TRBJ1-5, is DSGVTQTPKHLITATGQRVTLRCSPRSGDLSVYWYQQSLDQGLQFLIQYYNGEERAKGNILERFSAQQFPDLHSELNLSSLELGDSALYFCASSLDRGVGQPQHFGDGTRLSIL.

This chain uses TRBV5-1 with TRBJ2-5, with 9 bases matching TRBD1. V gave up 4 bases and J gave up 11 bases; unmatched junction bases: 12. The CDR3 contains 14 residues. Germline V gives CDR1 SGHRS, CDR2 YFSETQ. The CDR3 protein is CASSPRTGEREQYF. As DNA, the CDR3 is TGCGCCAGCAGCCCGAGGACAGGGGAAAGGGAGCAGTACTTC.

The table lists this clone with a few counts. The gene calls are TRBV6-5 and TRBJ1-1, with D possibly being TRBD1 (5 bases). Germline CDR1 MNHEY, CDR2 SVGAGI. The CDR3 runs 14 residues. V lost 5 bases and J lost 1, with 11 bases in between. CDR3 region: CASSKLTGNTEAFF. DNA of the CDR3: TGTGCCAGCAGTAAGCTTACAGGGAACACTGAAGCTTTCTTT.

The rearrangement joins TRBV5-1 to TRBJ1-2; tentatively, D is TRBD1 (5 bases). Germline CDR1 and CDR2: SGHRS and YFSETQ. V was pared by 4 bases and J by 0 bases, with 13 bases between. The CDR3 is 15 amino acids. The DNA of the CDR3 is TGCGCCAGCAGCCCGGGGGGTCGAGCTAACTATGGCTACACCTTC. It codes for CASSPGGRANYGYTF. The whole variable domain, filled in from reference TRBV5-1 and TRBJ1-2, reads KAGVTQTPRYLIKTRGQQVTLSCSPISGHRSVSWYQQTPGQGLQFLFEYFSETQRNKGNFPGRFSGRQFSNSRSEMNVSTLELGDSALYLCASSPGGRANYGYTFGSGTRLTVV.

The rearrangement uses TRBV9 and TRBJ2-3, with TRBD1 as a possible D gene (5 bases). CDR1 and CDR2 (germline): SGDLS, YYNGEE. This CDR3 comprises 14 residues. V shed 0 bases and J shed 2 bases, with 7 bases lying between them. The CDR3 region has the DNA TGTGCCAGCAGCGTAGCCAGGGTCACAGATACGCAGTATTTT. Its translation: CASSVARVTDTQYF.

This sequence joins TRBV27 and TRBJ2-1; 7 bases map to TRBD2. Trimming cost V 3 bases and J 4 bases; bases outside gene matches: 6. The germline V gene encodes CDR1 MNHEY and CDR2 SMNVEV (reference sequence). This CDR3 has 15 residues. The CDR3 DNA follows: TGTGCCAGCAGTTTGGGGCGGGGGACTTACAATGAGCAGTTCTTC. This encodes CASSLGRGTYNEQFF.

The rearrangement joins TRBV18 to TRBJ2-3; weak D call: TRBD2 (6 bases). Germline lookup yields CDR1 KGHSH and CDR2 LQKENI. The CDR3 loop spans 13 amino acids. The ends were cut back, 4 bases at V and 3 bases at J, with 8 bases in the middle. CDR3: CASSRRETDTQYF. For the CDR3, the DNA is TGTGCCAGCTCACGCCGGGAGACAGATACGCAGTATTTT.

This rearrangement joins TRBV5-1 to TRBJ2-1, with a possible D match to TRBD2 (5 bases). CDR1 SGHRS and CDR2 YFSETQ come from the germline V gene. Trimming stripped 2 bases from V and 0 bases from J, with 12 bases between. This CDR3 is 16 amino acids long. The CDR3 nucleotides are TGCGCCAGCAGCTTCGCTAGCAGGAGCTCCTACAATGAGCAGTTCTTC. Amino acids: CASSFASRSSYNEQFF.

The genes are TRBV6-5 and TRBJ2-2, with 8 bases matching TRBD2. Germline CDR1 reads MNHEY; CDR2 reads SVGAGI. The junction had 9 bases not matched to a gene; V was cut back by 6 bases and J by 6 bases. This CDR3 is 15 amino acids long. The CDR3 spells CASRGYLLAAGELFF. The CDR3 bases are TGTGCCAGCAGGGGTTATTTACTAGCGGCCGGGGAGCTGTTTTTT.